Described below is a single T cell receptor beta chain sequence and its context. The germline gene is not matched at one end of the junction; a read error may be the cause. The library came from three nested PCR rounds adapted from ARM-PCR protocols. TCRdb fed the multiplex PCR reads into MiXCR, producing one record per CDR3 protein. The table lists 75,000 to 80,000 distinct CDR3 sequences, just over 75% of them singletons. The entry originates in a study of tumor and adjacent non-tumor tissue in lung cancer. The CDR3 is 17 amino acids. Per germline, CDR1 LGHNA and CDR2 YNFKEQ. This sample's RNA came from whole unsorted tissue. Distant lung tissue was collected more than 3 cm away from the tumor edge.

The TCR was taken from a man between 65 and 85 years old with non-small cell lung cancer. V is TRBV4-2 and J is TRBJ1-4; D is ambiguous. The sequenced sample was distant non-tumor lung tissue. CDR3 nucleotide sequence: TGTGCCAGCAGCCAAGTACCATTTGGGGTAGCTAATGAGAAACTGTTTTTT. This sequence encodes CASSQVPFGVANEKLFF.